The clone carrying this T cell receptor (beta chain) was picked up many times. Antigen specificity is unknown. TCRdb itself ran the RT-PCR reads through MiXCR, one entry per CDR3 protein. The table includes a few hundred thousand distinct CDR3 sequences, 14% detected once. These data belong to a study of response to subunit inactivated influenza vaccine. The study, taken as a whole, reports: Authors suggested few new T cells are recruited by each seasonal influenza vaccination.

Germline V gives CDR1 MDHEN, CDR2 SYDVKM. V trimming: 8 bases; J trimming: 1 base; junction bases outside the gene matches: 12. This CDR3 contains 16 residues. This clonotype was sampled from a man over 45 who received an inactivated influenza vaccine. Material: PBMCs from blood, obtained roughly 12 days after vaccination. The chain combines TRBV28 with TRBJ2-5, with 8 bases identical to TRBD2. This CDR3 is CASEGPPGGLQETQYF. In DNA, the CDR3 is TGTGCCAGCGAAGGCCCCCCGGGGGGGCTCCAAGAGACCCAGTACTTC.